This entry features one TCR beta chain sequence. What it binds is unknown. V was clipped by 0 bases and J by 4 bases, with 13 bases between them. CDR3 size: 15 residues. The germline V gene encodes CDR1 SGHRS and CDR2 YFSETQ. The data were obtained in a study of T cell clonotyping in hematopoietic cell transplantation. Findings and limits, study-wide: After transplant, recipient diversity fell while pathologically expanded clonotypes grew through day 180.

Profiling relied on immunoSEQ multiplex PCR, and the TCRdb table lists in-frame clones only, not all of them. The table has around 5,600 clones, roughly 85% seen once; the top ten hold 4% to 5%. Time point of the sample: recipient sample about 28 days before transplant, after cytoreduction. Blood collection times were about day -28 and days 30, 100, 180 posttransplant. The sequence was obtained from a man aged 55-75 years with acute myeloid leukemia. Some clones in this sample may be carry-over from other donors' samples. The V gene is TRBV5-1, the J gene TRBJ2-5, with D possibly matching TRBD1 (7 bases). The input for sequencing was peripheral blood mononuclear cells, taken before stem cell transplant. The DNA for the CDR3 is TGCGCCAGCAGCTTGGGGGCAGGGGGAGGAGAGACCCAGTACTTC. It translates to CASSLGAGGGETQYF.